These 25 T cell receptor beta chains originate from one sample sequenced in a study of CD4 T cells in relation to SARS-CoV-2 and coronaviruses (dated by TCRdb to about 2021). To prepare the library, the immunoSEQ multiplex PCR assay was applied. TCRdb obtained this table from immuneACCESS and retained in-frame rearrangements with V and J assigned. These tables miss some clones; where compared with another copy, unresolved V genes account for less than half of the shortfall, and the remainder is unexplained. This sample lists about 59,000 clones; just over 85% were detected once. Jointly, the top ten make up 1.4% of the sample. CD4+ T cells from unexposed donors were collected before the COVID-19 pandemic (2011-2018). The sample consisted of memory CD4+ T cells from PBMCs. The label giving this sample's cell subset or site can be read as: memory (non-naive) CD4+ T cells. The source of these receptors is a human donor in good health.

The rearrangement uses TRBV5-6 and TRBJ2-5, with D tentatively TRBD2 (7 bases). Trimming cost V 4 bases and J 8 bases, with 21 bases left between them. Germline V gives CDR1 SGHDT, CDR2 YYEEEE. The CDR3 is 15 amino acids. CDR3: CASSPSAGASGTQYF. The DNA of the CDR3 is TGTGCCAGCAGCCCCTCTGCGGGGGCGAGCGGAACCCAGTACTTC.

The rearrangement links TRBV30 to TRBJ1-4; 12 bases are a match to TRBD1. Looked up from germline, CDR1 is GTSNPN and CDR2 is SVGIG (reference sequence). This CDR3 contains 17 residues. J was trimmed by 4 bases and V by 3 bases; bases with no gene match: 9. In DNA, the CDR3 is TGTGCCTGGAGCCGGGACAGGGGGCCGCCCCATAATGAAAAACTGTTTTTT. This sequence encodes CAWSRDRGPPHNEKLFF.

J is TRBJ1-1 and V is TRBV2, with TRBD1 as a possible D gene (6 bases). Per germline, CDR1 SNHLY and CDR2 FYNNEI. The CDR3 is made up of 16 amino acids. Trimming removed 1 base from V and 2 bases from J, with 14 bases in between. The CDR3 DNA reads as TGTGCCAGCAGTGAAGGGGTACAGGGTGGTAACACTGAAGCTTTCTTT. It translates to CASSEGVQGGNTEAFF.

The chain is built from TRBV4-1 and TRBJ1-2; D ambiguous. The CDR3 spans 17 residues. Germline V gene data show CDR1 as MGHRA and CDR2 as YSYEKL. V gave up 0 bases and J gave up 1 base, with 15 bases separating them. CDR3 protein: CASSQDGLSNFNYGYTF. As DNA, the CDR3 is TGCGCCAGCAGCCAAGATGGGCTTTCAAATTTTAACTATGGCTACACCTTC.

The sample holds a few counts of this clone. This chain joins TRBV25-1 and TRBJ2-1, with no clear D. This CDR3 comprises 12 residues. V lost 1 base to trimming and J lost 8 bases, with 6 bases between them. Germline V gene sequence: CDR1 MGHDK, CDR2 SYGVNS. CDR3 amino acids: CASSESGHEQFF. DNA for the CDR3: TGTGCCAGCAGTGAATCCGGCCATGAGCAGTTCTTC.

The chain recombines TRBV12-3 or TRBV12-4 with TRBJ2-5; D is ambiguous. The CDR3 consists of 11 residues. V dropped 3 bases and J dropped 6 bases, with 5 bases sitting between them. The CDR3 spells CASSFEQTQYF. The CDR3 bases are TGTGCCAGCAGTTTCGAACAGACCCAGTACTTC.

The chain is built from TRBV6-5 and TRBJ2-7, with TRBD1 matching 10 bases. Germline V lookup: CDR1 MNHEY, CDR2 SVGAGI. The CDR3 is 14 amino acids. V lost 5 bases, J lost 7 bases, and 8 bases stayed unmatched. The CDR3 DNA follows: TGTGCCAGCAGTCTGACAGGGGGCCTGACGGAGCAGTACTTC. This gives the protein CASSLTGGLTEQYF.

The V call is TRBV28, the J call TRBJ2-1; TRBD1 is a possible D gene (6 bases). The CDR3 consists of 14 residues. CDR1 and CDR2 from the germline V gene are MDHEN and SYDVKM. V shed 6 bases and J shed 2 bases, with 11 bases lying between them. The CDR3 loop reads CASRYRATYNEQFF. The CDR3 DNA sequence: TGTGCCAGCAGGTACAGGGCTACCTACAATGAGCAGTTCTTC.

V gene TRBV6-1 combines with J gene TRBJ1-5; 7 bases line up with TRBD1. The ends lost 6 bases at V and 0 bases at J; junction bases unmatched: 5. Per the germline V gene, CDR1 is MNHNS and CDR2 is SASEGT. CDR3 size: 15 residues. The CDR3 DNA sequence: TGTGCCAGCAGCAACAGGGGCTATAGCAATCAGCCCCAGCATTTT. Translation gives CASSNRGYSNQPQHF.

The CDR3 DNA reads as TGCAGTGCTAGTGCAAAGTTGGGGACTAGCTTTGCCAAAAACATTCAGTACTTC. Encoded protein: CSASAKLGTSFAKNIQYF. J is TRBJ2-4 and V is TRBV20-1, with 9 bases lining up with TRBD2. The germline V gene encodes CDR1 DFQATT and CDR2 SNEGSKA (reference sequence). The V segment lost 3 bases and the J segment 1 base; nucleotides outside the gene matches: 13. The CDR3 extends over 18 amino acids.

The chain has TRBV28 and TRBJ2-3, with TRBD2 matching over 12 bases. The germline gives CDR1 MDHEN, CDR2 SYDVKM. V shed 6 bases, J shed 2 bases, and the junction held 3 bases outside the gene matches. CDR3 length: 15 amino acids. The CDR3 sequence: CASSRTSGNTDTQYF. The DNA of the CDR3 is TGTGCCAGCAGCAGGACTAGCGGGAACACAGATACGCAGTATTTT.

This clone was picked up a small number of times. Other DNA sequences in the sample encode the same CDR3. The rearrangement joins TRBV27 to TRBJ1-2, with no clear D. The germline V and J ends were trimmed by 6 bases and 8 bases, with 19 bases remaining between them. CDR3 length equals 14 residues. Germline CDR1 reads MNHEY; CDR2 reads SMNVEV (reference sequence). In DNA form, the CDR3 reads TGTGCCAGCAGATCTCCCCGGGATCTAGGCGGCTACACCTTC. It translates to CASRSPRDLGGYTF.

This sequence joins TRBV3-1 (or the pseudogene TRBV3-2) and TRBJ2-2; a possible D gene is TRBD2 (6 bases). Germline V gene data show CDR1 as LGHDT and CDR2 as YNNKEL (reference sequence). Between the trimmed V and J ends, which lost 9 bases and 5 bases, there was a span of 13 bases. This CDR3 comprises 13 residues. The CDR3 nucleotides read TGTGCCAGTCGGGACTCTCGAACCGGGGAGCTGTTTTTT. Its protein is CASRDSRTGELFF.

The CDR3 loop is CAISESGGLDNEQFF. In DNA form, the CDR3 reads TGTGCCATCAGTGAGTCGGGGGGGCTAGACAATGAGCAGTTCTTC. The V gene is TRBV10-3, the J gene TRBJ2-1, with D perhaps matching TRBD2 (7 bases). Germline CDR1 is ENHRY and CDR2 is SYGVKD. V lost 0 bases, J lost 5 bases, and 11 bases lay in between. The CDR3 is 15 amino acids.

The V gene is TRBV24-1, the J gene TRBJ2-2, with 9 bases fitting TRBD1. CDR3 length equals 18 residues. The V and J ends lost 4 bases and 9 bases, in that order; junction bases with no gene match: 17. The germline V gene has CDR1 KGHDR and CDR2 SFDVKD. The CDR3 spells CATSDRLGQGKASRELFF. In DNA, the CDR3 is TGTGCCACCAGTGACCGCCTCGGACAGGGGAAGGCCTCACGGGAGCTGTTTTTT.

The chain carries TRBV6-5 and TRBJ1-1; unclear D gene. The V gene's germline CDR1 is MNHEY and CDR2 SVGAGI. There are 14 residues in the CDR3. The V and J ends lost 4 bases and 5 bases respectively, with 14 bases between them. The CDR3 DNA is TGTGCCAGCAGTTTCTCCAATAGAGGAACTGAAGCTTTCTTT. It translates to CASSFSNRGTEAFF.

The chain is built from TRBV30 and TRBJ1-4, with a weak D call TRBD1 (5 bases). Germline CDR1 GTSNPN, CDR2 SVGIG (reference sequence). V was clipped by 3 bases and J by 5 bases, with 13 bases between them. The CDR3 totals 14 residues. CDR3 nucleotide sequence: TGTGCCTGGAGCCACCGGGCAGGGAATGAAAAACTGTTTTTT. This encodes CAWSHRAGNEKLFF.

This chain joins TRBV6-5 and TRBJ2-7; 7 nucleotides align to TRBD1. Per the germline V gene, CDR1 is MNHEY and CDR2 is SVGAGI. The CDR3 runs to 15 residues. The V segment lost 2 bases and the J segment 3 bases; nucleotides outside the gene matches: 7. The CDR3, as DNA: TGTGCCAGCAGTTACCGGGACAGAAGATTCTACGAGCAGTACTTC. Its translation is CASSYRDRRFYEQYF.

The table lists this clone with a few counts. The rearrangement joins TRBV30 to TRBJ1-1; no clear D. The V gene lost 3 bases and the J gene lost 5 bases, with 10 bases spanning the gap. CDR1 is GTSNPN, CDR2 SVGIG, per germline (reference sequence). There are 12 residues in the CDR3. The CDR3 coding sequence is TGTGCCTGGAGCGCCTCGGTGACTGAAGCTTTCTTT. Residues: CAWSASVTEAFF.

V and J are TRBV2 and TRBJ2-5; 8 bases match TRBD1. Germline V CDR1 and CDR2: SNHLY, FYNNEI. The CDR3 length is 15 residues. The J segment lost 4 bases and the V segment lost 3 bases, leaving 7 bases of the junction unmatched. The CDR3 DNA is TGTGCCAGCAGTGAGGCAGGGGGCTTGGGAGAGACCCAGTACTTC. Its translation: CASSEAGGLGETQYF.

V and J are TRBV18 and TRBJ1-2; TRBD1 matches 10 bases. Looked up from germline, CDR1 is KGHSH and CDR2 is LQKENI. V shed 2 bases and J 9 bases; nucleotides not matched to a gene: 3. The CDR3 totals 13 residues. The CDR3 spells CASSPDRGRSYTF. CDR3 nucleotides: TGTGCCAGCTCACCAGACAGGGGGCGCAGCTACACCTTC.

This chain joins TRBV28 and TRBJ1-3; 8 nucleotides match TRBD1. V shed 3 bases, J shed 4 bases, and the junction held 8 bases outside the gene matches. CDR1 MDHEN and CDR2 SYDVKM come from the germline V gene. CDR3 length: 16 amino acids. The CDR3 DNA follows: TGTGCCAGCAGTTTCCGGGACAGGAGGTCCGGAAACACCATATATTTT. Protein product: CASSFRDRRSGNTIYF.

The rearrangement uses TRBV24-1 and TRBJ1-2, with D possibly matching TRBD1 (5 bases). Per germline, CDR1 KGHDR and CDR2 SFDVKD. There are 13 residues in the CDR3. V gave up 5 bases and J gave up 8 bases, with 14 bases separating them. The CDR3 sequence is CATSGRGSGGYTF. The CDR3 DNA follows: TGTGCCACCAGTGGGCGGGGGTCCGGAGGCTACACCTTC.

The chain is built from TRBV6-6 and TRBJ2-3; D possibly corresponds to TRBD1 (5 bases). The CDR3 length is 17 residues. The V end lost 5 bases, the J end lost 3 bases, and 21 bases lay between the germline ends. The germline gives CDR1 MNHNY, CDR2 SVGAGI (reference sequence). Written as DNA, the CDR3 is TGTGCCAGCAGTCCCCAGGGTGGCCCCCAAAGAACAGATACGCAGTATTTT. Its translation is CASSPQGGPQRTDTQYF.

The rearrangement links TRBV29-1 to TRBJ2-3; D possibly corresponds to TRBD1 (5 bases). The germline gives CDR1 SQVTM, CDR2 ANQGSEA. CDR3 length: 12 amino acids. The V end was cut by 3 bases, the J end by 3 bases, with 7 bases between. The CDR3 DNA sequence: TGCAGCGTTGACAGGGAAACAGATACGCAGTATTTT. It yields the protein CSVDRETDTQYF.